Listed here are 4 T cell receptor beta chains from one sample, sequenced in a study of beta chain features in type 1 diabetes. Isolated RNA was reverse transcribed in full, so expressed TCRB transcripts were sequenced. The table came from immunoSEQ multiplex PCR; TCRdb's copy has only in-frame clones and leaves some out. The table shows 120,000 to 150,000 clones, with roughly 48% occurring only once. Sequencing was done on a sample of Tregs from blood. These receptors came from a man younger than 35 in good health.

The chain recombines TRBV7-2 with TRBJ2-5; weak D call: TRBD1 (6 bases). Gene TRBJ2-7 matches the end of the DNA better, so the J call may be wrong. The CDR3 runs 14 residues. Germline CDR1 is SGHTA and CDR2 is FQGNSA. CDR3 loop: CASSLVTGIYEQYF. CDR3 nucleotide sequence: TGTGCCAGCAGCTTAGTTACAGGGATCTACGAGCAGTACTTC.

The rearrangement joins TRBV28 to TRBJ2-3; D gene uncertain. Germline assignment: CDR1 MDHEN and CDR2 SYDVKM. V gave up 5 bases and J gave up 8 bases, with 26 bases separating them. The CDR3 length is 17 residues. The CDR3 loop reads CASSPTRWALLYGTQYF. CDR3 DNA sequence: TGTGCCAGCAGTCCGACCCGTTGGGCACTTTTATATGGTACGCAGTATTTT. Variable domain in full (rest from reference TRBV28 and TRBJ2-3): DVKVTQSSRYLVKRTGEKVFLECVQDMDHENMFWYRQDPGLGLRLIYFSYDVKMKEKGDIPEGYSVSREKKERFSLILESASTNQTSMYLCASSPTRWALLYGTQYFGPGTRLTVL.

This chain links TRBV19 with TRBJ1-2; maybe TRBD1 (5 bases). V gave up 5 bases and J gave up 4 bases, with 17 bases separating them. The CDR3 has 15 amino acids. The germline CDR1 and CDR2 sequences are LNHDA and SQIVND (reference sequence). CDR3 DNA: TGTGCCAGTAGTGCCCAGACAGTAATTTCCTATGGCTACACCTTC. This encodes CASSAQTVISYGYTF.

The chain links TRBV5-5 to TRBJ2-5; unclear D gene. This CDR3 region has 11 residues. The V gene lost 3 bases and the J gene lost 2 bases, with 2 bases spanning the gap. Germline V lookup: CDR1 SGHKS, CDR2 YYEKEE (reference sequence). The CDR3 spells CASSSQETQYF. DNA of the CDR3: TGTGCCAGCAGCTCTCAAGAGACCCAGTACTTC.